This T cell receptor beta chain was documented in a study of blood T cells in healthy people across ages. Regarding the study as a whole: Diversity was higher, and naive CD4+ cells more numerous, in long-lived donors than in aged donors.

This clonotype has just a few counts. Its specificity is unknown. Combining a sample-barcoded 5' primer with a J-beta primer mix, a second PCR ran for roughly 7 to 12 cycles. TCRdb called the 5' RACE reads again in MiXCR, with one record for every CDR3 protein. The table includes under 850,000 distinct CDR3 sequences, 35% to 40% detected once. CDR1 is SGHRS and CDR2 is YFSETQ in the germline V gene. V gave up 0 bases and J gave up 4 bases; unmatched junction bases: 7. The CDR3 spans 16 residues. The sequenced material came from blood. The V gene is TRBV5-1, the J gene TRBJ1-1, with TRBD1 identical over 9 bases. The source is a man between 18 and 29 years old in good health. The CDR3 sequence: CASSLARDRAITEAFF. In nucleotides, the CDR3 is TGCGCCAGCAGCTTGGCAAGGGACAGGGCGATCACTGAAGCTTTCTTT.